This T cell receptor (beta chain) came from a study of CD8 T cells in ankylosing spondylitis (dated by TCRdb to 2017 to 2019). Notes on the research overall: To find TCR variants linked to disease, the study profiled T cell receptor beta repertoires in ankylosing spondylitis patients and healthy donors. The full study cohort was made up of 25 to 30 ankylosing spondylitis patients and about a hundred healthy donors. Peripheral blood samples were taken, and synovial fluid was additionally collected from ankylosing spondylitis patients.

From cysteine to phenylalanine, the CDR3 is 13 amino acids long. The only DNA kept is the CDR3, 39 bases in frame from the first base. V is trimmed back by 0 bases and J by 6 bases, and the junction contains 3 bases that no gene match accounts for. CDR1 and CDR2 are read off the germline V gene as SGDLS and YYNGEE. The paper's findings and limits, for the study overall: Blood from ankylosing spondylitis patients appeared to be characterized by a TCR beta motif made up of several highly homologous amino acid variants. In peripheral blood, the disease-linked clones were found at relatively low frequencies and had a CD8+ phenotype. According to the report, matched synovial fluid samples from ankylosing spondylitis patients were significantly enriched for the disease-linked clones. Some of the motif variants had been reported before in the synovial fluid and blood of reactive arthritis patients, a finding that suggests common disease-initiation mechanisms.

In regard to this clonotype: It lacks a known antigen. Per-base qualities were not stored, and no clone one base away is much larger.

Sequencing was carried out with an Illumina HiSeq 2500. Quantitative 5'-RACE with molecular barcodes was the method used to prepare the TCR beta libraries. The paper's processing steps were these. A new computational method based on a probabilistic model of VDJ rearrangement was used to identify disease-linked TCR variants. In-frame beta chains were kept once TCRdb had trimmed the public reads at Q25 with fastp and called clones with MiXCR. Under each unique CDR3 protein, matching rows form one entry showing the most common genes and DNA. The V and J calls shown here were made by TCRdb, not taken from the authors' results. The sample yields under 450,000 distinct CDR3 sequences; 20% were counted once. Together, the top ten hold about an eighth of the sample.

The sample consisted of blood, either unsorted or a sorted T cell fraction (not recorded which). The clonotype was recovered from a male donor with ankylosing spondylitis or in good health (not recorded which). Rearrangement joined TRBV9 to TRBJ2-7, with 7 bases matching TRBD2. Here the CDR3 is given as CASSVDGGVEQYF. The nucleotide sequence reads TGTGCCAGCAGCGTAGATGGGGGGGTCGAGCAGTACTTC.